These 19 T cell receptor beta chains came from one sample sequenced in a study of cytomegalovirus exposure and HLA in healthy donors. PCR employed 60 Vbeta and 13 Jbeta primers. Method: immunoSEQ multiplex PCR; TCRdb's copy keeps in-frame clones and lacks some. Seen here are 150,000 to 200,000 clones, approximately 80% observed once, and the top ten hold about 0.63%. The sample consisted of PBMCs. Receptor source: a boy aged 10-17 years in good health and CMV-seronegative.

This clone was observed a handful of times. CDR3 in amino acids: CASADRSNSPLHF. The CDR3 region has the DNA TGTGCCAGTGCCGACAGGAGCAATTCACCCCTCCACTTT. This rearrangement joins TRBV19 to TRBJ1-6; weak D call: TRBD1 (6 bases). This CDR3 has 13 amino acids. CDR1 is LNHDA and CDR2 is SQIVND in the germline V gene (reference sequence). Trimming cost V 8 bases and J 7 bases, with 12 bases left between them. Combining the CDR3 with reference TRBV19 and TRBJ1-6 gives the whole variable domain DGGITQSPKYLFRKEGQNVTLSCEQNLNHDAMYWYRQDPGQGLRLIYYSQIVNDFQKGDIAEGYSVSREKKESFPLTVTSAQKNPTAFYLCASADRSNSPLHFGNGTRLTVT.

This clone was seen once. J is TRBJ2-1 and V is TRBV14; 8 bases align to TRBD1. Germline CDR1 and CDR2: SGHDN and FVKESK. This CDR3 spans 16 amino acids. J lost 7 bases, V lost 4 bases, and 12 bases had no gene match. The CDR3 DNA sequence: TGTGCCAGCAGCCGTAACAGGGGGACACCGTGGAATGAGCAGTTCTTC. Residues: CASSRNRGTPWNEQFF.

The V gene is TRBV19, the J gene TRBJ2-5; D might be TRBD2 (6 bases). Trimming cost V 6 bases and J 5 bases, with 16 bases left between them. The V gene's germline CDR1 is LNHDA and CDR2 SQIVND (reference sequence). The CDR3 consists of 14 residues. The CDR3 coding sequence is TGTGCCAGTAGGGGGGAGGCCCTTCGGGAGACCCAGTACTTC. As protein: CASRGEALRETQYF.

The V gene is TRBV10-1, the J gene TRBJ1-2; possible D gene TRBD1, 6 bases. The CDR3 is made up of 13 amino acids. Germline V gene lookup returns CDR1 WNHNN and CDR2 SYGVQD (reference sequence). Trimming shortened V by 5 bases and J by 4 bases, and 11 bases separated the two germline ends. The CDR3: CASSQDSRYGYTF. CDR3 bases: TGCGCCAGCAGTCAGGACAGCCGCTATGGCTACACCTTC.

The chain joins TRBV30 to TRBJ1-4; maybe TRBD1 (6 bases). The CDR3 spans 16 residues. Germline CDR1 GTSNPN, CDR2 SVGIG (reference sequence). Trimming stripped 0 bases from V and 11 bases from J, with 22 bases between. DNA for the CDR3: TGTGCCTGGAGTGTACCAAGACAGGACTGGCCGGGGAAACTGTTTTTT. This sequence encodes CAWSVPRQDWPGKLFF.

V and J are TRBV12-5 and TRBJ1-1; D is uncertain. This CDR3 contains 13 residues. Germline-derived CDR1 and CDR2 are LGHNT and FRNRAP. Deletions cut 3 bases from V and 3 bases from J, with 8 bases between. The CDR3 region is CASGFRGDTEAFF. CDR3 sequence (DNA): TGTGCTAGTGGTTTCCGGGGTGACACTGAAGCTTTCTTT.

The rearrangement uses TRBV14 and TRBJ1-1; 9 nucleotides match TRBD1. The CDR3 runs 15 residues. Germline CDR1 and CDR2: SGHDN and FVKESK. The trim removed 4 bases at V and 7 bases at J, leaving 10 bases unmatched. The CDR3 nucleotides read TGTGCCAGCAGCCTCTTGGGACAGGGTAGTATTGAAGCTTTCTTT. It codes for CASSLLGQGSIEAFF.

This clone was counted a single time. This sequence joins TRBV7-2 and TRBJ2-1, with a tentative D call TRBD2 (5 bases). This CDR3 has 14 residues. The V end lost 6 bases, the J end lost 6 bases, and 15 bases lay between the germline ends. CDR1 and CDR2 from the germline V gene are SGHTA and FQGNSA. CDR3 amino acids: CASSFTSFSNEQFF. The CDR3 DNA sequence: TGTGCCAGCAGTTTTACTAGTTTCTCCAATGAGCAGTTCTTC. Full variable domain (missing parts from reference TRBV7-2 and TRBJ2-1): GAGVSQSPSNKVTEKGKDVELRCDPISGHTALYWYRQSLGQGLEFLIYFQGNSAPDKSGLPSDRFSAERTGGSVSTLTIQRTQQEDSAVYLCASSFTSFSNEQFFGPGTRLTVL.

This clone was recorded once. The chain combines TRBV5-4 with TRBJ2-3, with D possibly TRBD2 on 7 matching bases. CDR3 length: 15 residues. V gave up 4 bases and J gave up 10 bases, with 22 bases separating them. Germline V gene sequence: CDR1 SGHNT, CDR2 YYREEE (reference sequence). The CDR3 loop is CASSPRLAGDNPQYF. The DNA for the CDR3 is TGTGCCAGCAGCCCCCGACTAGCAGGGGATAATCCGCAGTATTTT. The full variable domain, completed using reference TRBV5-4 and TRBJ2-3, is ETGVTQSPTHLIKTRGQQVTLRCSSQSGHNTVSWYQQALGQGPQFIFQYYREEENGRGNFPPRFSGLQFPNYSSELNVNALELDDSALYLCASSPRLAGDNPQYFGPGTRLTVL.

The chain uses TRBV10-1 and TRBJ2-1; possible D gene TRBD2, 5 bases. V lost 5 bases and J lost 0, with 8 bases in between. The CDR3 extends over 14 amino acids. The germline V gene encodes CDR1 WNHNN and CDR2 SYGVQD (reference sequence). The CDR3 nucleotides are TGCGCCAGCAGTTGGAGGAGCTCCTACAATGAGCAGTTCTTC. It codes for CASSWRSSYNEQFF.

CDR3 sequence reads: CAAGVYGYTF. CDR3 DNA sequence: TGTGCCGCGGGCGTCTATGGCTACACCTTC. The chain uses TRBV6-5 and TRBJ1-2; D is uncertain. This CDR3 contains 10 residues. Germline CDR1 reads MNHEY; CDR2 reads SVGAGI. V was trimmed by 11 bases and J by 4 bases, leaving 8 bases between them.

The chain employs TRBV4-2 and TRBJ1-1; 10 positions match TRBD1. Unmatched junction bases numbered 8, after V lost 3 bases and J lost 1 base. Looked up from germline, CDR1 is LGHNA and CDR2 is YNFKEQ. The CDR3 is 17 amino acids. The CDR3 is CASSQGGDRGPNTEAFF. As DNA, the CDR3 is TGTGCCAGCAGCCAGGGAGGGGACAGGGGCCCGAACACTGAAGCTTTCTTT.

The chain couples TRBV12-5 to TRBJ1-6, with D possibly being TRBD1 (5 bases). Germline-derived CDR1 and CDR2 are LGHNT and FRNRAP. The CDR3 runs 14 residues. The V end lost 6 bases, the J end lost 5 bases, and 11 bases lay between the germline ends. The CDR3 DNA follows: TGTGCTAGTGGGCCCGGGACTGATAATTCACCCCTCCACTTT. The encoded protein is CASGPGTDNSPLHF. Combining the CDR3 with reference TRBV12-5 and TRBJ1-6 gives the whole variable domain DARVTQTPRHKVTEMGQEVTMRCQPILGHNTVFWYRQTMMQGLELLAYFRNRAPLDDSGMPKDRFSAEMPDATLATLKIQPSEPRDSAVYFCASGPGTDNSPLHFGNGTRLTVT.

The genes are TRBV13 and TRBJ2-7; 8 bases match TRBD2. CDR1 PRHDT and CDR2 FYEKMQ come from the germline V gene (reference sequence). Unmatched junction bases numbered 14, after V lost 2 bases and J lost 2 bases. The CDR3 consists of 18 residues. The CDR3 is CASSLTVAGAGETYEQYF. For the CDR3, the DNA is TGTGCCAGCAGCTTAACCGTAGCCGGAGCGGGGGAGACCTACGAGCAGTACTTC.

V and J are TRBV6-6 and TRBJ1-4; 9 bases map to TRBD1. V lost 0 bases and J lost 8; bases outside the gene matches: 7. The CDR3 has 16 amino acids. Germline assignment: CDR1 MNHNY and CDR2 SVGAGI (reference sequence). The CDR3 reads CASSYSLTGGQEKLFF. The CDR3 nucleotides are TGTGCCAGCAGTTACTCCCTAACAGGGGGCCAAGAAAAACTGTTTTTT.

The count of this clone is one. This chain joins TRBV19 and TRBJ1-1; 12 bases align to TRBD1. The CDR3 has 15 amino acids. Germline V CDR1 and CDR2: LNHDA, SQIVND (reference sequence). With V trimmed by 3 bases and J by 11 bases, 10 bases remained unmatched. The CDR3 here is CASSMSGTGGARAFF. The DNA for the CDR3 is TGTGCCAGTAGTATGTCTGGGACAGGGGGCGCCCGGGCTTTCTTT.

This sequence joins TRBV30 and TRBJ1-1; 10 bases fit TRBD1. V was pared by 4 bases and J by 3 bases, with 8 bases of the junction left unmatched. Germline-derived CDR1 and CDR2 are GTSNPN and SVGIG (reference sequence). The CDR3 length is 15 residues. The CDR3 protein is CAWTRQGAWDTEAFF. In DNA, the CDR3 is TGTGCCTGGACTCGACAGGGGGCGTGGGACACTGAAGCTTTCTTT. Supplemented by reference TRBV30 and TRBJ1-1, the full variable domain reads SQTIHQWPATLVQPVGSPLSLECTVEGTSNPNLYWYRQAAGRGLQLLFYSVGIGQISSEVPQNLSASRPQDRQFILSSKKLLLSDSGFYLCAWTRQGAWDTEAFFGQGTRLTVV.

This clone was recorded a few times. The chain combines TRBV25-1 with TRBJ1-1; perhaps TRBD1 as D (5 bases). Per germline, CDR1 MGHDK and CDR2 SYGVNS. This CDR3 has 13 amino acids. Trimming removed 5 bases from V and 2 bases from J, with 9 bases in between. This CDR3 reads CASSRTGNTEAFF. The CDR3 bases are TGTGCCAGCAGTCGTACAGGTAACACTGAAGCTTTCTTT.

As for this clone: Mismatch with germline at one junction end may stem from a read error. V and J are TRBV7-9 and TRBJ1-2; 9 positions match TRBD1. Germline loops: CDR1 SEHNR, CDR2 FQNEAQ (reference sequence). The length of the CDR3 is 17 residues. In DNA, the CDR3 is TGTTCCAGCAGCTTGGCCGGGACAGGGACCGTTGGCTATGGCTACACCTTC. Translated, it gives CSSSLAGTGTVGYGYTF.